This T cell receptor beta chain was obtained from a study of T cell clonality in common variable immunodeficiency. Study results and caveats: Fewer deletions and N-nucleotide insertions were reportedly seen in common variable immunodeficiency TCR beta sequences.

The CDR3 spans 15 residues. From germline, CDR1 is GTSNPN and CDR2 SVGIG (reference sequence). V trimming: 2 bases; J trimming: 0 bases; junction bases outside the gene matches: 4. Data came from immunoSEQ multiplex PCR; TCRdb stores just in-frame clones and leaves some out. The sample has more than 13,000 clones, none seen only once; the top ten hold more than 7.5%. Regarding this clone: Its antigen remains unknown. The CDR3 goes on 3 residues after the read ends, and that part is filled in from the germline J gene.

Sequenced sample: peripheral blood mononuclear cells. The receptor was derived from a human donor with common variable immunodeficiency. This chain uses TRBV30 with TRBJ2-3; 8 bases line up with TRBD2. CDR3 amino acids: CAWSYGGASTDTQYF. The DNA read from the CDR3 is TGTGCCTGGAGTTACGGGGGGGCCAGCACAGATACG.